This T cell receptor (beta chain) originates from a study of identical twins. V was shortened by 0 bases and J by 6 bases, with 9 bases between the two germline ends. The germline V gene encodes CDR1 SGHRS and CDR2 YFSETQ. CDR3 length: 14 residues. This clonotype was counted at least ten times. Via MiXCR, TCRdb re-called the 5' RACE reads, giving one row per CDR3 protein. The sample carries 420,000 or so distinct CDR3 sequences, around 20% recorded once. This clonotype originated in a man aged 50 or older in good health. The chain couples TRBV5-1 to TRBJ2-2; D call uncertain. Sequenced material: naive T cells sorted from blood. CDR3 region: CASSLETVAGELFF. CDR3 nucleotides: TGCGCCAGCAGCTTGGAGACGGTAGCCGGGGAGCTGTTTTTT.